There are a few counts of the clone carrying this T cell receptor (beta chain). Antigen unknown. This sample was included in a study of metastatic and nonmetastatic thyroid tumors. The wider study: For malignant and benign thyroid patients, tumor or nodule tissue and blood were the sources whose repertoires were compared.

In the source study's methods: The distant-metastasis classifier for papillary thyroid cancer was built from CDR3 differences across clinicopathological groups. MiXCR re-clonotyped the PCR reads for TCRdb. These V and J calls are TCRdb output, not the study's own analysis. The sample records 35,000 to 50,000 clones, around 28% being singletons. The V and J ends lost 3 bases and 0 bases respectively, with 6 bases between them. There are 13 residues in the CDR3. Germline V gives CDR1 WNHNN, CDR2 SYGVQD (reference sequence). Thyroid surgery had not been preceded by any treatment in any patient. General observations from the study: It was reportedly found that TCR beta diversity was significantly higher in malignant thyroid tumors than in benign nodules, a difference seen in both blood and tumor samples.

The sample consisted of blood. This rearrangement joins TRBV10-1 to TRBJ2-7, with TRBD2 as a possible D gene (5 bases). This TCR was sampled from a male donor with papillary thyroid cancer or a benign thyroid nodule (not recorded which). Some clones in this sample may be carry-over from other donors' samples. The CDR3 DNA reads TGCGCCAGCAGTGAAGGGAGCTCCTACGAGCAGTACTTC. Residues: CASSEGSSYEQYF.